A selection of T cell receptor beta chains follows, all from one sample in a study of a mutant IDH1 vaccine in newly diagnosed glioma. The protocol was immunoSEQ multiplex PCR, while the TCRdb copy is restricted to in-frame clones and leaves out a portion. The sample contains tens of thousands of clones, roughly 85% of which appear only once. The sample consisted of PBMCs, taken from a glioma patient treated with radiotherapy, temozolomide or both. Source of these receptors: a woman between 45 and 60 years old with glioma. CDR3s include the opening cysteine and the closing phenylalanine or tryptophan. D genes are given only for firm matches. The size field is filled for only some rows; it gives once, few, many or a size class.

D | J | length | V | size | DNA | CDR3
NA | TRBJ1-2 | 14 | TRBV27 | NA | TGTGCCAGCAGACCCGGGAGGGCGGACTATGGCTACACCTTC | CASRPGRADYGYTF
TRBD2 | TRBJ2-3 | 14 | TRBV6-6 | NA | TGTGCCAGCAGATCTAGCGGGGTCACAGATACGCAGTATTTT | CASRSSGVTDTQYF
NA | TRBJ1-1 | 15 | TRBV18 | NA | TGTGCCAGCTCACCACCGGGGGGTCTGGCCACTGAAGCTTTCTTT | CASSPPGGLATEAFF
NA | TRBJ2-1 | 16 | TRBV2 | NA | TGTGCCAGCACTGGGGACCTTACTCCGGGCTACAATGAGCAGTTCTTC | CASTGDLTPGYNEQFF
TRBD1 | TRBJ1-1 | 15 | TRBV5-1 | NA | TGCGCCAGCAGCGCCGGGGGACAGCGGAACACTGAAGCTTTCTTT | CASSAGGQRNTEAFF
NA | TRBJ1-6 | 12 | TRBV7-3 | few | TGTGCCAGCAGCCTAGGTGGGTCACCCCTCCACTTT | CASSLGGSPLHF
NA | TRBJ2-3 | 13 | TRBV2 | NA | TGTGCCAGCAACACGGACCGCACAGATACGCAGTATTTT | CASNTDRTDTQYF
NA | TRBJ1-4 | 13 | TRBV10-3 | NA | TGTGCCATCAGTGAGTCCGAGAAGGAAAAACTGTTTTTT | CAISESEKEKLFF
NA | TRBJ1-2 | 13 | TRBV5-1 | NA | TGCGCCAGCAGCCCCGAACCCCTGCCTCGCTACACCTTC | CASSPEPLPRYTF
TRBD1 | TRBJ2-7 | 14 | TRBV6-1 | NA | TGTGCCAGCAGTGTGACCGGGACAGGTCTCGAGCAGTACTTC | CASSVTGTGLEQYF
NA | TRBJ2-4 | 14 | TRBV5-8 | once | TGTGCCAGCAGCTTGGGGGGGTCCAAAAACATTCAGTACTTC | CASSLGGSKNIQYF
TRBD2 | TRBJ2-1 | 18 | TRBV5-1 | NA | TGCGCCAGCAGCCCCGGGGGACTAGCGGGGGGGCCTAAAAATGAGCAGTTCTTC | CASSPGGLAGGPKNEQFF
TRBD2 | TRBJ2-2 | 16 | TRBV7-9 | NA | TGTGCCAGCAGCAAATCTAGCGGAGGGTACACCGGGGAGCTGTTTTTT | CASSKSSGGYTGELFF
NA | TRBJ1-3 | 15 | TRBV6-6 | NA | TGTGCCAGCTCCATTGACGGCCGCTCTGGAAACACCATATATTTT | CASSIDGRSGNTIYF
NA | TRBJ1-1 | 14 | TRBV7-9 | NA | TGTGCCAGCAGCCCAAACTCGGACAGCCCCAAGGCTTTCTTT | CASSPNSDSPKAFF
NA | TRBJ1-1 | 14 | TRBV27 | NA | TGTGCCAGCAGCTCATGGCAGGGCAACACTGAAGCTTTCTTT | CASSSWQGNTEAFF
NA | TRBJ1-2 | 13 | TRBV7-6 | NA | TGTGCCAGCAGCTTAGAACAGAACTATGGCTACACCTTC | CASSLEQNYGYTF
NA | TRBJ2-5 | 11 | TRBV19 | NA | TGTGCCAGTACCCACGGCAAGACCCAGTACTTC | CASTHGKTQYF
NA | TRBJ1-1 | 13 | TRBV29-1 | few | TGCAGCGTTCAAGGACTCTCGAACACTGAAGCTTTCTTT | CSVQGLSNTEAFF
NA | TRBJ2-5 | 12 | TRBV5-1 | NA | TGCGCCAGCAGCGGACTAAGAGAGACCCAGTACTTC | CASSGLRETQYF
NA | TRBJ1-5 | 13 | TRBV10-3 | NA | TGTGCCACCTTAGGGCAGGCGGACCAGCCCCAGCATTTT | CATLGQADQPQHF
NA | TRBJ1-1 | 14 | TRBV5-4 | NA | TGTGCCAGCAGCTTGGCGGTGACGAACACTGAAGCTTTCTTT | CASSLAVTNTEAFF
NA | TRBJ2-7 | 13 | TRBV5-1 | NA | TGCGCCAGCAGCCCGTCTGGGGGCTACGAGCAGTACTTC | CASSPSGGYEQYF
NA | TRBJ2-3 | 14 | TRBV5-1 | NA | TGCGCCAGCAGCTTGATGCAGACCACAGATACGCAGTATTTT | CASSLMQTTDTQYF
NA | TRBJ2-5 | 17 | TRBV7-8 | NA | TGTGCCAGCAGCCCCCTCTGGACACAGGGGGGGGGAGAGACCCAGTACTTC | CASSPLWTQGGGETQYF
TRBD1 | TRBJ2-2 | 18 | TRBV2 | NA | TGTGCCGCTAGGGCCGGGACAGTGACTCCCCTAAACACCGGGGAGCTGTTTTTT | CAARAGTVTPLNTGELFF
NA | TRBJ1-2 | 17 | TRBV4-3 | NA | TGCGCCAGCAGCCAAGATTTCGGGGGTGGAGGAGACTATGGCTACACCTTC | CASSQDFGGGGDYGYTF
TRBD1 | TRBJ2-7 | 15 | TRBV29-1 | NA | TGCAGCGTTGAAATGGTGGGACAGGGGGCGAGAGAGCAGTACTTC | CSVEMVGQGAREQYF
NA | TRBJ2-7 | 14 | TRBV7-9 | NA | TGTGCCAGCAGCCATCATACAGGGTCCTACGAGCAGTACTTC | CASSHHTGSYEQYF
TRBD1 | TRBJ1-1 | 15 | TRBV18 | NA | TGTGCCAGCTCACGCGAGGGGGCGAGGGAGACTGAAGCTTTCTTT | CASSREGARETEAFF
NA | TRBJ1-2 | 11 | TRBV18 | NA | TGTGCCAGCTCAGGCAGTGGAGGCTACACCTTC | CASSGSGGYTF
NA | TRBJ2-3 | 15 | TRBV19 | NA | TGTGCCAGTAGCATGGGGGATAGCGGCACAGATACGCAGTATTTT | CASSMGDSGTDTQYF
NA | TRBJ1-3 | 13 | TRBV7-6 | once | TGTGCCAGCAGCCCTGGCAGGGGAAACACCATATATTTT | CASSPGRGNTIYF
NA | TRBJ2-7 | 17 | TRBV5-4 | NA | TGTGCCAGCAGCTTGGCGAGTCGGGGGCAGGGTATCTACGAGCAGTACTTC | CASSLASRGQGIYEQYF
NA | TRBJ1-2 | 15 | TRBV30 | few | TGTGCCCGCCAATTAACACCTGGGGGCAGCTATGGCTACACCTTC | CARQLTPGGSYGYTF
NA | TRBJ2-3 | 16 | TRBV21-1 | few | TGTGCCAGCAGCAAAGTTGTCGACGAGCTCACAGATACGCAGTATTTT | CASSKVVDELTDTQYF
NA | TRBJ1-4 | 17 | TRBV5-1 | NA | TGCGCCAGCAGCTTGTCCGTTCAGGCAGGGTCCGCTGAAAAACTGTTTTTT | CASSLSVQAGSAEKLFF
NA | TRBJ2-2 | 15 | TRBV7-2 | NA | TGTGCCAGCAGCTTACGTGTAGGGAACACCGGGGAGCTGTTTTTT | CASSLRVGNTGELFF